Listed below are T cell receptor beta chains from one sample, sequenced in a study of shared clonotypes between healthy human individuals. Measured with immunoSEQ multiplex PCR; TCRdb has only the in-frame clones, and not every one. The data show over a million clones, around 74% seen once. Source material: memory CD4+ T cells sorted from blood. The source is a man aged 18-30 years in good health. Each CDR3 is given with its conserved first and last residue. The D gene is left open where the match is weak.

>.|TRBJ1-6|TRBV6-4
CASKSGPNSPLHF
>.|TRBJ1-1|TRBV18
CASSATANTEAFF
>.|TRBJ1-1|TRBV28
CASSPGGLGTEAFF
>.|TRBJ1-1|TRBV7-2
CASSPLGGANTEAFF
>TRBD1|TRBJ1-1|TRBV28
CASEFFGPFGRGPTEAFF
>.|TRBJ1-1|TRBV27
CASNPSGGRRAPGTEAFF
>.|TRBJ2-1|TRBV10-3
CAISVQSNEQFF
>.|TRBJ2-5|TRBV5-1
CASSFNGETQYF
>TRBD1|TRBJ2-5|TRBV6-1
CASSRTGSGETQYF
>.|TRBJ1-1|TRBV19
CASSTVPGDTEAFF
>TRBD1|TRBJ1-2|TRBV19
CASLGQDDYGYTF
>.|TRBJ2-7|TRBV11-2
CASSLARGLEQYF
>TRBD2|TRBJ2-5|TRBV28
CASVPGGAETQYF
>TRBD1|TRBJ2-3|TRBV5-1
CASSTGTVADTQYF
>TRBD2|TRBJ2-1|TRBV6-6
CASRSTSGKRYNEQFF
>.|TRBJ1-2|TRBV18
CASSLQQDYGYTF
>.|TRBJ2-7|TRBV30
CASGLTYEQYF
>TRBD1|TRBJ1-1|TRBV7-2
CASARGQNTEAFF
>TRBD2|TRBJ2-1|TRBV7-9
CASSFSGRASYNEQFF
>.|.|TRBV7-2
CASSPSPGLEQYF
>TRBD1|TRBJ1-3|TRBV7-8
CASRRGTAGNTIYF
>.|TRBJ2-5|TRBV4-1
CASSLALLPSETQYF
>TRBD2|TRBJ2-3|TRBV6-5
CASTIGASGRDTQYF
>.|TRBJ2-7|TRBV18
CASSPPGLGEQYF
>.|TRBJ1-3|TRBV10-3
CAISESGVPIRTSGNTIYF
>.|TRBJ2-1|TRBV5-5
CASSLAPGSSEQFF
>.|TRBJ1-4|TRBV5-4
CASSLASPGVNGELFF
>TRBD1|TRBJ2-7|TRBV5-1
CASSPLPGQGRDYEQYF
>.|TRBJ2-2|TRBV7-2
CASSSQEAGELFF
>TRBD1|TRBJ2-3|TRBV5-6
CASRRALGQGTDTQYF
>TRBD1|TRBJ2-4|TRBV7-9
CASSLVGTGRENIQYF
>.|TRBJ1-1|TRBV15
CATSRDNEGILNTEAFF
>.|TRBJ1-4|TRBV11-2
CASSLYPATNEKLFF
>.|TRBJ2-7|TRBV11-2
CASSIVAGPYEQYF
>TRBD1|TRBJ2-1|TRBV15
CATSGQGAWGEQFF
>.|TRBJ1-6|TRBV30
CAWRTQGYNSPLHF
>.|TRBJ2-7|TRBV11-2
CASSPRWGELSAQYF
>.|TRBJ2-1|TRBV5-1
CASSPNGGSYNEQFF
>TRBD2|TRBJ2-7|TRBV9
CASSPRLAGNEQYF
>TRBD1|TRBJ2-1|TRBV11-3
CASSPGGTGKLIEQFF
>TRBD2|TRBJ2-1|TRBV9
CASSPSIAGSYNEQFF
>.|TRBJ2-2|TRBV28
CASRTRGRGTGELFF
>TRBD2|TRBJ2-1|TRBV28
CASSPIGGSFYNEQFF
>TRBD2|TRBJ2-7|TRBV30
CAWSLGGRWYEQYF
>.|TRBJ2-3|TRBV9
CASSVPYSNTDTQYF
>.|TRBJ2-5|TRBV9
CASSPRRVQETQYF
>.|TRBJ1-1|TRBV6-5
CATLQGRTEAFF
>.|TRBJ2-7|TRBV7-9
CASSLTPPYEQYF
>.|TRBJ1-4|TRBV18
CASSPGDLGQKLFF
>.|TRBJ1-4|TRBV5-4
CASSLYSATNEKLFF